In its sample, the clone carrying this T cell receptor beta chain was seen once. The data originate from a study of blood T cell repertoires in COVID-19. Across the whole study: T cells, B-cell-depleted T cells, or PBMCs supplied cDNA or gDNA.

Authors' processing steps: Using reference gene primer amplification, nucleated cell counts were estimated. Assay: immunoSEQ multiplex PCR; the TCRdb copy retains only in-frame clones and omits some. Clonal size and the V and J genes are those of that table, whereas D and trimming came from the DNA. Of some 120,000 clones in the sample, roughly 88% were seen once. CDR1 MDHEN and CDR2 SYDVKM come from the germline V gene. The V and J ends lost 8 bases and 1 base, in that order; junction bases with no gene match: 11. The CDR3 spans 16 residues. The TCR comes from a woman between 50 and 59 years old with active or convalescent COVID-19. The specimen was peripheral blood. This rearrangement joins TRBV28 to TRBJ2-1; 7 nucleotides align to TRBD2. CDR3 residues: CASGGSGLLSYNEQFF. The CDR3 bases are TGTGCCAGCGGGGGTAGCGGGTTGTTATCCTACAATGAGCAGTTCTTC. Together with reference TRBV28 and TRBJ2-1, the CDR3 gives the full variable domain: DVKVTQSSRYLVKRTGEKVFLECVQDMDHENMFWYRQDPGLGLRLIYFSYDVKMKEKGDIPEGYSVSREKKERFSLILESASTNQTSMYLCASGGSGLLSYNEQFFGPGTRLTVL.